This T cell receptor (beta chain) appears in the sequencing data of a study of cytotoxic CD8 clonotypes in ibrutinib-treated CLL. Study at large: A median around 12 months of treatment, range 6 to 36, preceded the collection of response samples. Whole-study findings and limits: A difference in sampling times existed between sustained-remission and progressing patients. Clonality showed a rise at ibrutinib response that reversed toward baseline at progression.

Assay used: immunoSEQ multiplex PCR; TCRdb lists only in-frame clones, some missing. This table holds about 130,000 clones, 79% found once. The CDR3 is 13 residues long. Germline lookup yields CDR1 SNHLY and CDR2 FYNNEI. Trimming pared 6 bases from V and 7 bases from J, leaving 15 bases between. Points on this clone: The antigen is unknown.

This sequence joins TRBV2 and TRBJ2-5, with D perhaps TRBD1 (6 bases). This TCR came from a human donor with chronic lymphocytic leukemia. The starting material was PBMCs, obtained after 12 months of ibrutinib treatment. In nucleotides, the CDR3 is TGTGCCAGCAGAGGACAGCCTGGCGGGACCCAGTACTTC. It encodes CASRGQPGGTQYF.